This note documents a single TCR beta chain sequence. The antigen is unknown. Sequence at one end of the junction differs from germline and may be a read error. TCRdb analysed the 5' RACE reads with MiXCR anew, one entry per CDR3 protein. The repertoire holds some 500,000 distinct CDR3 sequences, with about 13% as singletons. These data belong to a study of identical twins. Per germline, CDR1 SGHRS and CDR2 YFSETQ. The CDR3 runs to 16 residues. Study-wide results and caveats: Twin pairs had excess sharing that was weaker in beta out-of-frame sequences.

These data were likewise used in another study, on yellow fever vaccine responses in identical twins.

The V call is TRBV5-1, the J call TRBJ2-1; 9 nucleotides agree with TRBD2. The clonotype comes from a woman aged 18-29 years in good health. The sequenced sample was CD4+ T cells sorted from blood. The CDR3 loop reads CASSSNGGGAYNEPFF. CDR3 in DNA: TGCGCCAGCAGCTCCAACGGCGGGGGGGCTTACAATGAGCCGTTCTTC.